A selection of T cell receptor beta chains follows, all from one sample in a study of T cells in Graves' hyperthyroidism and ophthalmopathy. TCRdb re-analysed the multiplex PCR reads in MiXCR, keeping a single row per CDR3 protein. The sample has 200,000 to 250,000 distinct CDR3 sequences, under 20% seen once. Sequencing used blood. These receptors all come from a man aged 50 to 59 with Graves' hyperthyroidism. Both conserved end residues are part of each CDR3. Each record gives: CDR3 protein, CDR3 DNA, J gene, D gene, clone size, V gene. D genes are given only for firm matches. Clone size, where shown, is once, few, many, or a class for clones that have expanded.

CDR3 protein: CASRAWGTEAFF; CDR3 DNA: TGTGCCAGTAGGGCTTGGGGCACTGAAGCTTTCTTT; J gene: TRBJ1-1; D gene: .; clone size: .; V gene: TRBV19
CDR3 protein: CASSRDGSLPQHF; CDR3 DNA: TGTGCCAGCAGCAGGGACGGTTCGTTGCCCCAGCATTTT; J gene: TRBJ1-5; D gene: .; clone size: many; V gene: TRBV6-1
CDR3 protein: CAWSEENYEQYF; CDR3 DNA: TGTGCCTGGAGTGAAGAGAACTACGAGCAGTACTTC; J gene: TRBJ2-7; D gene: .; clone size: many; V gene: TRBV30
CDR3 protein: CVSGFNEKLFF; CDR3 DNA: TGTGTTAGTGGTTTTAATGAAAAACTGTTTTTT; J gene: TRBJ1-4; D gene: .; clone size: .; V gene: TRBV12-5
CDR3 protein: CASSLEASGFNEQFF; CDR3 DNA: TGCGCCAGCAGCTTGGAGGCTAGCGGGTTCAATGAGCAGTTCTTC; J gene: TRBJ2-1; D gene: TRBD2; clone size: .; V gene: TRBV5-1
CDR3 protein: CASRGLLPSYEQYF; CDR3 DNA: TGTGCCAGCAGAGGACTATTACCTTCCTACGAGCAGTACTTC; J gene: TRBJ2-7; D gene: .; clone size: many; V gene: TRBV6-1
CDR3 protein: CASSWDPVAHEQFF; CDR3 DNA: TGTGCCAGCAGTTGGGACCCAGTCGCCCATGAGCAGTTCTTC; J gene: TRBJ2-1; D gene: .; clone size: few; V gene: TRBV12-3/TRBV12-4
CDR3 protein: CASSLTPTGVEQFF; CDR3 DNA: TGTGCCAGCAGCTTAACCCCTACAGGGGTTGAGCAGTTCTTC; J gene: TRBJ2-1; D gene: TRBD1; clone size: .; V gene: TRBV7-9
CDR3 protein: CASGPGTDYEQYF; CDR3 DNA: TGTGCTAGTGGTCCCGGGACAGACTACGAGCAGTACTTC; J gene: TRBJ2-7; D gene: TRBD1; clone size: few; V gene: TRBV12-5
CDR3 protein: CASRQGGRNTGELFF; CDR3 DNA: TGTGCCAGCAGACAGGGGGGAAGAAACACCGGGGAGCTGTTTTTT; J gene: TRBJ2-2; D gene: TRBD1; clone size: .; V gene: TRBV28